This T cell receptor (beta chain) was observed in a study of monozygotic twins with inflammatory bowel disease. No DNA is given; TCRdb re-called the 5' RACE reads and lists each CDR3 protein once. The clone table shows approximately 150,000 distinct CDR3 sequences, with the ten largest holding roughly 7.4%. This CDR3 contains 14 residues. Germline-derived CDR1 and CDR2 are SGHTA and FQGNSA. This sequence originates from a human donor with ulcerative colitis or Crohn's disease, or a healthy co-twin of an affected twin (not recorded which). The rearrangement joins TRBV7-2 to TRBJ2-3; the D gene TCRdb calls, TRBD1, cannot be checked with no DNA. The sample comprised blood. CDR3: CASSLARGGDTQYF.